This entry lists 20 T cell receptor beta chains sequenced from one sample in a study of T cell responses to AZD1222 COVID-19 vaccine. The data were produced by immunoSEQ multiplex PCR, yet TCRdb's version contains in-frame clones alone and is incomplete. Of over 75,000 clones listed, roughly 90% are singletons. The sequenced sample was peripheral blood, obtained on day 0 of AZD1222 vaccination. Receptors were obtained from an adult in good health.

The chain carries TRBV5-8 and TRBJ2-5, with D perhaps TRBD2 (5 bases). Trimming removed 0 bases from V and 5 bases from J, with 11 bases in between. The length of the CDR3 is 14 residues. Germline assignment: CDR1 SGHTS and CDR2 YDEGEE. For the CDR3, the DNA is TGTGCCAGCAGCTTGGGACTAATTCGGGAGACCCAGTACTTC. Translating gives CASSLGLIRETQYF.

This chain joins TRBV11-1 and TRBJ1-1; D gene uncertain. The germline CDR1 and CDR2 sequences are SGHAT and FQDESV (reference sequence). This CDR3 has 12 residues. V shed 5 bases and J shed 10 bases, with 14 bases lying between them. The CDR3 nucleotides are TGTGCCAGCAGCCTATCAAAGGTTGGAGCTTTCTTT. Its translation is CASSLSKVGAFF.

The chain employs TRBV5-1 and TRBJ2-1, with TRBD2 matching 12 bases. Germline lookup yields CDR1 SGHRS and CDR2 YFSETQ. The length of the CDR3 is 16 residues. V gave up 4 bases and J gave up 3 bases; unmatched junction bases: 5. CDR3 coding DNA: TGCGCCAGCAGCGACCCTAGCGGGGGGGACTACAATGAGCAGTTCTTC. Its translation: CASSDPSGGDYNEQFF.

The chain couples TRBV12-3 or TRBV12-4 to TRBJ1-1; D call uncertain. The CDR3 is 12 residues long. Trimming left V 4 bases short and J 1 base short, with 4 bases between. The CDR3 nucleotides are TGTGCCAGCAGTTCGGGGAACACTGAAGCTTTCTTT. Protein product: CASSSGNTEAFF.

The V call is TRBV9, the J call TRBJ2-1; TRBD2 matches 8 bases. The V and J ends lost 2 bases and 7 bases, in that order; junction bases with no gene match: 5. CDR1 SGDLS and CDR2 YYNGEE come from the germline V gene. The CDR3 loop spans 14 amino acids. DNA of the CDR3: TGTGCCAGCAGCGTGATAGCGGGGTCAAATGAGCAGTTCTTC. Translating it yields CASSVIAGSNEQFF.

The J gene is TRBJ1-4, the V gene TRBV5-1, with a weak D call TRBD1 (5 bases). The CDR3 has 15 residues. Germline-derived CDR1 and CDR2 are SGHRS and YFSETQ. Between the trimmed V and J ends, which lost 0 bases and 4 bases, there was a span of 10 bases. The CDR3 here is CASSLEGLLNEKLFF. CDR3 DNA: TGCGCCAGCAGCTTGGAGGGGTTACTTAATGAAAAACTGTTTTTT.

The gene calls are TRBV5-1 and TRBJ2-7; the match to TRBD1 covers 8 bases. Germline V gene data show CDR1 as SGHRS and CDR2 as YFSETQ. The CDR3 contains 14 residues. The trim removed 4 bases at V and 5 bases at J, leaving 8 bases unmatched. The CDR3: CASSNRQGNHEQYF. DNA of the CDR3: TGCGCCAGCAGCAATCGACAGGGGAACCACGAGCAGTACTTC.

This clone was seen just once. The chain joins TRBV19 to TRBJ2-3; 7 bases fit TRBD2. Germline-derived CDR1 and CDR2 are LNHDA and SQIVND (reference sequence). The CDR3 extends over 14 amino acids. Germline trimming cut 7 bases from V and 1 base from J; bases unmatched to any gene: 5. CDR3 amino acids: CASTLGGGTDTQYF. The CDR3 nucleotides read TGTGCCAGTACCCTGGGGGGGGGCACAGATACGCAGTATTTT.

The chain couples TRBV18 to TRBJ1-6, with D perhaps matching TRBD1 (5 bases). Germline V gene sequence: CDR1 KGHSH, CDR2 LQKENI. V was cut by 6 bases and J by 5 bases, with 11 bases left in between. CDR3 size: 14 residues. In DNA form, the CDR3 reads TGTGCCAGCTCCGGGACGGACAATAATTCACCCCTCCACTTT. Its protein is CASSGTDNNSPLHF.

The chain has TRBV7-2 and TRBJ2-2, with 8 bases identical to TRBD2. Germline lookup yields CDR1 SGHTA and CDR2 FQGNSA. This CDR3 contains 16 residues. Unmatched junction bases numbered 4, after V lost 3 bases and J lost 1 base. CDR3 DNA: TGTGCCAGCAGCTTTGCGGGACTAGGGAACACCGGGGAGCTGTTTTTT. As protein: CASSFAGLGNTGELFF.

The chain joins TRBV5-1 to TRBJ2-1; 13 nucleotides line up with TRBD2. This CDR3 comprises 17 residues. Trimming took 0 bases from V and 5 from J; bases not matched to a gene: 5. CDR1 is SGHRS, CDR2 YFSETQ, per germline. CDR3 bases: TGCGCCAGCAGCTTGGCCCCGGGACTAGCGGGAAACAATGAGCAGTTCTTC. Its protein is CASSLAPGLAGNNEQFF. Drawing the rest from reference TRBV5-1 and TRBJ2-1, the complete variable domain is KAGVTQTPRYLIKTRGQQVTLSCSPISGHRSVSWYQQTPGQGLQFLFEYFSETQRNKGNFPGRFSGRQFSNSRSEMNVSTLELGDSALYLCASSLAPGLAGNNEQFFGPGTRLTVL.

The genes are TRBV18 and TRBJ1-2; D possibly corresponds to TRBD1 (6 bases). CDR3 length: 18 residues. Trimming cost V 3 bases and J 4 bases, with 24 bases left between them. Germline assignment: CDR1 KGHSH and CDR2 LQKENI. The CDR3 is CASSPLPPGGLLAYGYTF. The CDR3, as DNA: TGTGCCAGCTCACCCCTTCCCCCGGGGGGCCTTCTTGCCTATGGCTACACCTTC.

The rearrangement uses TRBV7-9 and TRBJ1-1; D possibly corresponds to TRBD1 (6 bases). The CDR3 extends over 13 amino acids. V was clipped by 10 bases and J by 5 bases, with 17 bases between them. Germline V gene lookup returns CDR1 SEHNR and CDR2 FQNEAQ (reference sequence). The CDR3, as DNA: TGTGCCATAAACAGGGTTGGGAAGACTGAAGCTTTCTTT. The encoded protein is CAINRVGKTEAFF.

CDR3 sequence reads: CASSLDWGLNAGELFF. The CDR3 DNA follows: TGTGCCAGCAGCTTAGACTGGGGGCTTAACGCCGGGGAGCTGTTTTTT. This sequence joins TRBV7-9 and TRBJ2-2, with a possible D match to TRBD1 (6 bases). CDR3 length: 16 amino acids. From germline, CDR1 is SEHNR and CDR2 FQNEAQ (reference sequence). Trimming took off 1 base at V and 6 bases at J, with 15 bases between the two ends.

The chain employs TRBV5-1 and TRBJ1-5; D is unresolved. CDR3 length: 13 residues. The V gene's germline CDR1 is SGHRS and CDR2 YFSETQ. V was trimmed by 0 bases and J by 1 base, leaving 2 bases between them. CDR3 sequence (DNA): TGCGCCAGCAGCTTGGGGAGCAATCAGCCCCAGCATTTT. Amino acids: CASSLGSNQPQHF.

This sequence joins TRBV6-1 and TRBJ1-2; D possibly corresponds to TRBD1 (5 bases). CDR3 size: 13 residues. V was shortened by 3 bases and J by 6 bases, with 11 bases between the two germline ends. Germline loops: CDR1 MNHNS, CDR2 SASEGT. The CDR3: CASSDRAWNGYTF. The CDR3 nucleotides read TGTGCCAGCAGTGACAGGGCGTGGAATGGCTACACCTTC.

This CDR3 reads CAISEMGDGSPLHF. The DNA for the CDR3 is TGTGCCATCAGTGAGATGGGCGATGGATCACCCCTCCACTTT. The chain combines TRBV10-3 with TRBJ1-6, with D hard to call. The length of the CDR3 is 14 residues. The V gene lost 2 bases and the J gene lost 10 bases, with 12 bases spanning the gap. Germline loops: CDR1 ENHRY, CDR2 SYGVKD.

This CDR3 is CASSRGRSTDTQYF. CDR3 nucleotide sequence: TGTGCCAGCAGCAGGGGCCGAAGCACAGATACGCAGTATTTT. This sequence joins TRBV7-8 and TRBJ2-3; possibly TRBD1 for D (5 bases). The V end was cut by 5 bases, the J end by 0 bases, with 9 bases between. In germline, CDR1 is SGHVS, CDR2 FQNEAQ. The CDR3 covers 14 residues.

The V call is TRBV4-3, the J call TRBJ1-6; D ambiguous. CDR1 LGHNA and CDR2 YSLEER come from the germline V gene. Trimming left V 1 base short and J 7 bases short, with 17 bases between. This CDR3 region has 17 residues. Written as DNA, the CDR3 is TGCGCCAGCAGCCAAGTCCTCAGCCCGGACTCGAATTCACCCCTCCACTTT. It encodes CASSQVLSPDSNSPLHF.

The CDR3 reads CASRAGGGYEQFF. As DNA, the CDR3 is TGTGCCAGCAGGGCGGGAGGGGGGTATGAGCAGTTCTTC. J is TRBJ2-1 and V is TRBV6-6; TRBD2 agrees at 9 bases. CDR3 length: 13 residues. Germline trimming cut 6 bases from V and 8 bases from J; bases unmatched to any gene: 5. Germline assignment: CDR1 MNHNY and CDR2 SVGAGI (reference sequence).